This TCR beta chain was obtained from a study of vaccination and CD4 T cells after COVID-19. The study sequenced cultured CD4+ T cell DNA using the Oncomine TCR Beta short-read assay. Using its own MiXCR run on the PCR reads, TCRdb lists one record per CDR3 protein. The table lists approximately 12,000 distinct CDR3 sequences, roughly two thirds of them singletons. Concerning this clonotype itself: The antigen remains unidentified.

The V gene's germline CDR1 is SGHVS and CDR2 FNYEAQ. The CDR3 spans 16 residues. The V end lost 2 bases, the J end lost 2 bases, and 14 bases lay between the germline ends. The sample's treatment: roughly 11-day PBMC culture with coronavirus spike peptide pools or control peptides (ViraFEST assay). The chain links TRBV7-6 to TRBJ2-3, with D hard to call. The sample was CD4+ T cells from blood, cultured in vitro, taken before SARS-CoV-2 vaccination. The clonotype comes from a human donor who had recovered from COVID-19. The CDR3 loop is CASSLRSAANTDTQYF. For the CDR3, the DNA is TGTGCCAGCAGCTTACGCTCTGCAGCTAACACAGATACGCAGTATTTT.